This TCR beta chain is from a study of spatial heterogeneity in lung cancer. This clonotype was picked up many times. V shed 6 bases and J shed 4 bases, with 15 bases lying between them. The CDR3 totals 14 residues. Germline lookup yields CDR1 SNHLY and CDR2 FYNNEI. Time point meaning: sample taken at primary tumor resection. Single TCR cDNA molecules each had their own unique molecular identifier. One entry per CDR3 protein, called by TCRdb with MiXCR from the 5' RACE reads. The sample lists approximately 44,000 distinct CDR3 sequences, around 13% occurring once. This receptor was taken from a male donor with early-stage non-small cell lung cancer. This chain connects TRBV2 to TRBJ1-2; D possibly corresponds to TRBD1 (5 bases). The sample here was PBMCs, taken at surgery. The CDR3 loop reads CASRAGLRVYGYTF. For the CDR3, the DNA is TGTGCCAGCAGGGCGGGACTAAGGGTCTATGGCTACACCTTC. Together with reference TRBV2 and TRBJ1-2, the CDR3 gives the full variable domain: EPEVTQTPSHQVTQMGQEVILRCVPISNHLYFYWYRQILGQKVEFLVSFYNNEISEKSEIFDDQFSVERPDGSNFTLKIRSTKLEDSAMYFCASRAGLRVYGYTFGSGTRLTVV.